This T cell receptor (beta chain) originates from a study of shared clonotypes between healthy human individuals. Sequencing was performed with immunoSEQ multiplex PCR; in TCRdb, only in-frame clones are kept and a portion is missing. The table records some 1,900,000 clones, about 95% of them present only once. In the naive CD8 group, cells lacked CD45RO and were positively selected for CCR7, so terminally differentiated effector memory CD45RA+ cells were left out. The clonotype comes from a man between 18 and 35 years old in good health. Sequenced material: naive CD8+ T cells sorted from blood.

CDR3 residues: CASSLGTGTHEQYF. The CDR3 DNA reads as TGCGCCAGCAGCTTAGGGACAGGAACTCACGAGCAGTACTTC. The rearrangement uses TRBV5-1 and TRBJ2-7; 8 bases match TRBD1. V shed 2 bases, J shed 5 bases, and the junction held 6 bases outside the gene matches. This CDR3 contains 14 residues. In germline, CDR1 is SGHRS, CDR2 YFSETQ.